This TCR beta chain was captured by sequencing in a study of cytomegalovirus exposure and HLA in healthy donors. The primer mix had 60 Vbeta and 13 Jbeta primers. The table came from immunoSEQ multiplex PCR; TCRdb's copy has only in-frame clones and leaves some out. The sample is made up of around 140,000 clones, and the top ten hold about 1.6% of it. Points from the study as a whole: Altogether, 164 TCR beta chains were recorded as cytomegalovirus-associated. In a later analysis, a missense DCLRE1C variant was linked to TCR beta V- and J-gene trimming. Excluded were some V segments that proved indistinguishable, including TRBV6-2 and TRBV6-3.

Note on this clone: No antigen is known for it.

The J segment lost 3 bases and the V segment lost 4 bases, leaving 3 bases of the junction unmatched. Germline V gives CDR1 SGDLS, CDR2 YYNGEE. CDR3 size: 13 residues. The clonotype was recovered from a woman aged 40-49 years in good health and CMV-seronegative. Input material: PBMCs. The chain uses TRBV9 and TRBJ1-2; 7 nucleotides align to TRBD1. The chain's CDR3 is CASSPQGDYGYTF. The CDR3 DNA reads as TGTGCCAGCAGCCCCCAGGGGGACTATGGCTACACCTTC.